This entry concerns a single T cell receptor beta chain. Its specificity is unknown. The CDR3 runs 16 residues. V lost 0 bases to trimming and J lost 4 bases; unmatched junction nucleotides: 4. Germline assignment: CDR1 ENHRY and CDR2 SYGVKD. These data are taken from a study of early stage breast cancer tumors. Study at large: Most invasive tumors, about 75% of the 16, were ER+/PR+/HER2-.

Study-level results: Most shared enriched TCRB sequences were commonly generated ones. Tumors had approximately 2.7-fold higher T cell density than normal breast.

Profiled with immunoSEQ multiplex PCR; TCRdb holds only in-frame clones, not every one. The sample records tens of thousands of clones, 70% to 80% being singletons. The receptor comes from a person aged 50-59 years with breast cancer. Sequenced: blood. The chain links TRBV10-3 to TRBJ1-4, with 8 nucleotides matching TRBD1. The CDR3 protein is CAISESGTGLNEKLFF. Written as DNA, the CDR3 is TGTGCCATCAGTGAGTCAGGGACAGGCCTTAATGAAAAACTGTTTTTT.